The present TCR beta chain was sequenced within a study of T cells in Graves' hyperthyroidism and ophthalmopathy. Study at large: Peripheral blood was drawn at first diagnosis, prior to all treatment.

This clonotype was seen only a few times. What it binds is unknown. What was amplified from RNA transcripts were TCR beta CDR3 regions. The HTBI primer set was used in a first-round RT-PCR of the TCR CDR3. A single record per CDR3 protein comes from TCRdb applying MiXCR to the multiplex PCR reads. The sample has about 640,000 distinct CDR3 sequences; less than 25% are singletons. Looked up from germline, CDR1 is SGHRS and CDR2 is YFSETQ. V was shortened by 1 base and J by 5 bases, with 15 bases between the two germline ends. The CDR3 runs to 15 residues. Those patients with uncontrolled infection, other autoimmune disease, pregnancy or lactation were excluded. Diagnosis relied on clinical symptoms, serum thyroxine and TRAb, thyroid ultrasound and orbital computed tomography. General study findings and limits: Among thyroid clonotypes expanded above 0.001, most also appeared in blood.

What was sequenced was blood. The source is a man younger than 45 with Graves' ophthalmopathy. The V gene is TRBV5-1, the J gene TRBJ2-5, with a weak D call TRBD1 (6 bases). The CDR3 coding sequence is TGCGCCAGCAGCTTGTTGCAGGGGTCGAGCGAGACCCAGTACTTC. Amino acid sequence: CASSLLQGSSETQYF.